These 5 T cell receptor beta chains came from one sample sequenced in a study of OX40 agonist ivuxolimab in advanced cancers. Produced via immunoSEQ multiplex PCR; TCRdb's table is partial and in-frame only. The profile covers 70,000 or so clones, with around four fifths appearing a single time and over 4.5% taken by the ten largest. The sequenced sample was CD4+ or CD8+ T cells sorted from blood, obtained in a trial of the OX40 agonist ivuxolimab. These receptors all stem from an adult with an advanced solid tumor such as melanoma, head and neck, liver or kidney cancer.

CDR3 region: CASSLVAEAFF. CDR3 coding DNA: TGTGCCAGCTCATTGGTGGCTGAAGCTTTCTTT. The rearrangement joins TRBV18 to TRBJ1-1; no reliable D call. Germline lookup yields CDR1 KGHSH and CDR2 LQKENI. The CDR3 consists of 11 residues. V was shortened by 5 bases and J by 6 bases, with 7 bases between the two germline ends.

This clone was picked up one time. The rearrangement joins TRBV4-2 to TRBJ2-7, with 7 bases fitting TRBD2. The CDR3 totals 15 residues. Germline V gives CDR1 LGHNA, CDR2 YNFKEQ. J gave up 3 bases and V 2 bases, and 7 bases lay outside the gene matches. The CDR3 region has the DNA TGTGCCAGCAGCCAAAGGGCTAGCGGAAACTACGAGCAGTACTTC. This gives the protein CASSQRASGNYEQYF.

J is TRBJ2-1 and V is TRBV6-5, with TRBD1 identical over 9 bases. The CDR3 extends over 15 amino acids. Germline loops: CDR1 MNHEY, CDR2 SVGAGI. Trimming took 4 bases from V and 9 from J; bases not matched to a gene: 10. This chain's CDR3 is CASSSPGQGISEQFF. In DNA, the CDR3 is TGTGCCAGCAGTTCCCCGGGACAGGGTATAAGTGAGCAGTTCTTC.

The CDR3: CASSDPAGRTQYF. CDR3 nucleotide sequence: TGCGCCAGCAGTGACCCGGCGGGGAGGACCCAGTACTTC. The chain is built from TRBV10-1 and TRBJ2-5; perhaps TRBD2 as D (6 bases). Trimming stripped 3 bases from V and 7 bases from J, with 12 bases between. The CDR3 totals 13 residues. Per germline, CDR1 WNHNN and CDR2 SYGVQD (reference sequence).

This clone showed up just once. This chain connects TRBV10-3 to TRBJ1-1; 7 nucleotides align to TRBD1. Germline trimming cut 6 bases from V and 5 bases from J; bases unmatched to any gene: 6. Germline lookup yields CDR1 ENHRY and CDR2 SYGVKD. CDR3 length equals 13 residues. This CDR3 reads CAISRQGQTEAFF. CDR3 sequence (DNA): TGTGCCATCAGCAGACAGGGACAGACTGAAGCTTTCTTT.